This T cell receptor (beta chain) was found in a study of cytomegalovirus exposure and HLA in healthy donors. Looking at the study overall: Later analysis reported that the 130 or so validation repertoires shared the platform of the approximately 620 first-cohort repertoires. Study-level points and caveats: Reported performance of the classifier showed diagnosis of cytomegalovirus status with high specificity and sensitivity.

Sequencing was performed with immunoSEQ multiplex PCR; in TCRdb, only in-frame clones are kept and a portion is missing. The top ten hold about 10% of the sample, which has 150,000 to 200,000 clones, roughly 83% seen once. The CDR3 is 14 amino acids. Per germline, CDR1 SNHLY and CDR2 FYNNEI. A note on this clone: Its antigen is not identified.

The TCR was taken from a man aged 30-40 years in good health and CMV-seropositive. Sample: PBMCs. The gene calls are TRBV2 and TRBJ2-2, with D perhaps matching TRBD2 (7 bases). The CDR3 here is CVARGGANTGELFF. In DNA form, the CDR3 reads TGTGTCGCGAGGGGGGGAGCCAACACCGGGGAGCTGTTTTTT.